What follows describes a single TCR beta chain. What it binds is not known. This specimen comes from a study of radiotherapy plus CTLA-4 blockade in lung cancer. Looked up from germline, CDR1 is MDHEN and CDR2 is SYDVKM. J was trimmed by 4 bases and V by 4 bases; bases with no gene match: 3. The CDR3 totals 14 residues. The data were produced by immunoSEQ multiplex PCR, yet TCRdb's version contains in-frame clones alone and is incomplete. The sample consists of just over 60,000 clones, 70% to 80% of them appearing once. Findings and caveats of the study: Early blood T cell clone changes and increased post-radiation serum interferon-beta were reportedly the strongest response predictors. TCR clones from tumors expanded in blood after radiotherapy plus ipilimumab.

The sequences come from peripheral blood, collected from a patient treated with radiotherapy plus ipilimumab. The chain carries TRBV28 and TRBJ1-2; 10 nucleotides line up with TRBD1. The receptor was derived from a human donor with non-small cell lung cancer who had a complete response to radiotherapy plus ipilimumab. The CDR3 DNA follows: TGTGCCAGCAGTTCGACAGGGGGCGGCTATGGCTACACCTTC. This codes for CASSSTGGGYGYTF.